This T cell receptor beta chain was captured by sequencing in a study of molecular identifiers for immune sequencing clone quantification. Across the whole study: Five portions were made in replicates from RNA of roughly 20,000 or 100,000 naive CD8 cells, and four underwent sequencing.

Findings and limits, study-wide: The share of molecules held by clones above 20 RNA copies was over 99% in effector cells and under 1% in naive cells. For highly expanded clones, sizes could be underestimated when identical TCR molecules share a barcode.

CDR3 length equals 13 residues. CDR1 and CDR2 from the germline V gene are SGHRS and YFSETQ. Naive CD8 library inputs spanned about 18,000 to 1,100,000 sorted cells and 10%, 30% or 50% RNA. TCRdb recomputed calls from the PCR reads with MiXCR, one row per CDR3 protein. Of 88,000 or so distinct CDR3 sequences detected, 21% appear once; the ten largest clones hold 0.85% to 1.2%. This clonotype was seen once. The antigen remains undetermined. Just one base apart from a much larger clone, this may be a read error. The chain combines TRBV5-1 with TRBJ2-5; D gene uncertain. The TCR comes from a human donor in good health. Some libraries in this study had Jurkat cell RNA spiked in. Sequenced sample: naive CD8+ T cells from blood, with Jurkat cell RNA spiked in. As for subset: FACS-sorted CD8+CD4-CCR7+CD45RA+ naive T cells. The CDR3 is CASSWGTQGTQYF. DNA for the CDR3: TGCGCCAGCAGCTGGGGAACCCAAGGGACCCAGTACTTC.